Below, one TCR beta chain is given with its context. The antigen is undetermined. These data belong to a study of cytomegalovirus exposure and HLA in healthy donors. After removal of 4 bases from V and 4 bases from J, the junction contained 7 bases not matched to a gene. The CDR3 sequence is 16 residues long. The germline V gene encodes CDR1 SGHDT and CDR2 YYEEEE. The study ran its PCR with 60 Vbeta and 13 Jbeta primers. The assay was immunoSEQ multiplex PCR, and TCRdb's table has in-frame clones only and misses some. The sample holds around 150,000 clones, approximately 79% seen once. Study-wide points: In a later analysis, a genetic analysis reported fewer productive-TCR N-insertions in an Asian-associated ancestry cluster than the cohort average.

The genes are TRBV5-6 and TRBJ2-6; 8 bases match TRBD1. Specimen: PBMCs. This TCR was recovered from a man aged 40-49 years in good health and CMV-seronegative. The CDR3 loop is CASSVYRGSGANVLTF. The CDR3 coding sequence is TGTGCCAGCAGCGTATACAGGGGGTCCGGGGCCAACGTCCTGACTTTC.